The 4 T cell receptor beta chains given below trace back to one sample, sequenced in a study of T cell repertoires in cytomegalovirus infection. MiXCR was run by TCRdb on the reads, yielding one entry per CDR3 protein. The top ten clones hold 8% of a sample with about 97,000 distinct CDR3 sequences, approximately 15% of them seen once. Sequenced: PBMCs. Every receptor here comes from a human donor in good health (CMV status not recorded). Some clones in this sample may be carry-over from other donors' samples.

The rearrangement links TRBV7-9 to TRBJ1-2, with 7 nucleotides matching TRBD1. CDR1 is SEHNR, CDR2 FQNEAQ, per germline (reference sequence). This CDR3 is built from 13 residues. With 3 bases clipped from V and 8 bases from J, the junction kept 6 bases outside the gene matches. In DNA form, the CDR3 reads TGTGCCAGCAGCTTGTTACAGGGGATCGGCTACACCTTC. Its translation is CASSLLQGIGYTF.

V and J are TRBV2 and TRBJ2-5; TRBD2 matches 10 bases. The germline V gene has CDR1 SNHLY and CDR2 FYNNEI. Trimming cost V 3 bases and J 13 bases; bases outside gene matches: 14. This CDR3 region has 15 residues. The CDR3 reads CASSETPSGGGGWYF. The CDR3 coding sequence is TGTGCCAGCAGTGAGACCCCTAGCGGGGGCGGGGGCTGGTACTTC.

The CDR3 protein is CASSLIPQLNTEAFF. CDR3 DNA: TGTGCCAGCAGCTTAATCCCTCAGCTTAACACTGAAGCTTTCTTT. This chain links TRBV7-8 with TRBJ1-1; D unclear. Per germline, CDR1 SGHVS and CDR2 FQNEAQ. V was cut by 2 bases and J by 2 bases, with 12 bases left in between. This CDR3 comprises 15 residues.

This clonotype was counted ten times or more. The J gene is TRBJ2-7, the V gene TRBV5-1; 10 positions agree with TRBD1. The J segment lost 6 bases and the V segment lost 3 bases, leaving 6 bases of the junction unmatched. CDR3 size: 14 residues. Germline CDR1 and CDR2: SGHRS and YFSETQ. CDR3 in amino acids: CASSWGQGRSEQYF. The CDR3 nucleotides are TGCGCCAGCAGCTGGGGACAGGGGAGAAGCGAGCAGTACTTC.